This T cell receptor beta chain was sequenced during a study of patients and donors after allogeneic stem cell transplantation. TCRdb re-called the RT-PCR reads through MiXCR, storing one row per CDR3 protein. This table holds roughly 940,000 distinct CDR3 sequences, approximately 19% found once. The CDR3 has 15 amino acids. The germline gives CDR1 MGHRA, CDR2 YSYEKL. The V end was cut by 0 bases, the J end by 1 base, with 7 bases between. This clonotype has a handful of counts. The chain uses TRBV4-1 and TRBJ1-5; D gene unclear. The sample was blood, either unsorted or a sorted T cell fraction (not recorded which). The TCR sequence derives from a human donor who was either an allogeneic HSCT recipient or a stem cell or donor lymphocyte infusion donor (not recorded which). It is not recorded whose cells these are; they may come from a transplant donor. CDR3 coding DNA: TGCGCCAGCAGCCAAGAGCAGGACAGCAATCAGCCCCAGCATTTT. It translates to CASSQEQDSNQPQHF.